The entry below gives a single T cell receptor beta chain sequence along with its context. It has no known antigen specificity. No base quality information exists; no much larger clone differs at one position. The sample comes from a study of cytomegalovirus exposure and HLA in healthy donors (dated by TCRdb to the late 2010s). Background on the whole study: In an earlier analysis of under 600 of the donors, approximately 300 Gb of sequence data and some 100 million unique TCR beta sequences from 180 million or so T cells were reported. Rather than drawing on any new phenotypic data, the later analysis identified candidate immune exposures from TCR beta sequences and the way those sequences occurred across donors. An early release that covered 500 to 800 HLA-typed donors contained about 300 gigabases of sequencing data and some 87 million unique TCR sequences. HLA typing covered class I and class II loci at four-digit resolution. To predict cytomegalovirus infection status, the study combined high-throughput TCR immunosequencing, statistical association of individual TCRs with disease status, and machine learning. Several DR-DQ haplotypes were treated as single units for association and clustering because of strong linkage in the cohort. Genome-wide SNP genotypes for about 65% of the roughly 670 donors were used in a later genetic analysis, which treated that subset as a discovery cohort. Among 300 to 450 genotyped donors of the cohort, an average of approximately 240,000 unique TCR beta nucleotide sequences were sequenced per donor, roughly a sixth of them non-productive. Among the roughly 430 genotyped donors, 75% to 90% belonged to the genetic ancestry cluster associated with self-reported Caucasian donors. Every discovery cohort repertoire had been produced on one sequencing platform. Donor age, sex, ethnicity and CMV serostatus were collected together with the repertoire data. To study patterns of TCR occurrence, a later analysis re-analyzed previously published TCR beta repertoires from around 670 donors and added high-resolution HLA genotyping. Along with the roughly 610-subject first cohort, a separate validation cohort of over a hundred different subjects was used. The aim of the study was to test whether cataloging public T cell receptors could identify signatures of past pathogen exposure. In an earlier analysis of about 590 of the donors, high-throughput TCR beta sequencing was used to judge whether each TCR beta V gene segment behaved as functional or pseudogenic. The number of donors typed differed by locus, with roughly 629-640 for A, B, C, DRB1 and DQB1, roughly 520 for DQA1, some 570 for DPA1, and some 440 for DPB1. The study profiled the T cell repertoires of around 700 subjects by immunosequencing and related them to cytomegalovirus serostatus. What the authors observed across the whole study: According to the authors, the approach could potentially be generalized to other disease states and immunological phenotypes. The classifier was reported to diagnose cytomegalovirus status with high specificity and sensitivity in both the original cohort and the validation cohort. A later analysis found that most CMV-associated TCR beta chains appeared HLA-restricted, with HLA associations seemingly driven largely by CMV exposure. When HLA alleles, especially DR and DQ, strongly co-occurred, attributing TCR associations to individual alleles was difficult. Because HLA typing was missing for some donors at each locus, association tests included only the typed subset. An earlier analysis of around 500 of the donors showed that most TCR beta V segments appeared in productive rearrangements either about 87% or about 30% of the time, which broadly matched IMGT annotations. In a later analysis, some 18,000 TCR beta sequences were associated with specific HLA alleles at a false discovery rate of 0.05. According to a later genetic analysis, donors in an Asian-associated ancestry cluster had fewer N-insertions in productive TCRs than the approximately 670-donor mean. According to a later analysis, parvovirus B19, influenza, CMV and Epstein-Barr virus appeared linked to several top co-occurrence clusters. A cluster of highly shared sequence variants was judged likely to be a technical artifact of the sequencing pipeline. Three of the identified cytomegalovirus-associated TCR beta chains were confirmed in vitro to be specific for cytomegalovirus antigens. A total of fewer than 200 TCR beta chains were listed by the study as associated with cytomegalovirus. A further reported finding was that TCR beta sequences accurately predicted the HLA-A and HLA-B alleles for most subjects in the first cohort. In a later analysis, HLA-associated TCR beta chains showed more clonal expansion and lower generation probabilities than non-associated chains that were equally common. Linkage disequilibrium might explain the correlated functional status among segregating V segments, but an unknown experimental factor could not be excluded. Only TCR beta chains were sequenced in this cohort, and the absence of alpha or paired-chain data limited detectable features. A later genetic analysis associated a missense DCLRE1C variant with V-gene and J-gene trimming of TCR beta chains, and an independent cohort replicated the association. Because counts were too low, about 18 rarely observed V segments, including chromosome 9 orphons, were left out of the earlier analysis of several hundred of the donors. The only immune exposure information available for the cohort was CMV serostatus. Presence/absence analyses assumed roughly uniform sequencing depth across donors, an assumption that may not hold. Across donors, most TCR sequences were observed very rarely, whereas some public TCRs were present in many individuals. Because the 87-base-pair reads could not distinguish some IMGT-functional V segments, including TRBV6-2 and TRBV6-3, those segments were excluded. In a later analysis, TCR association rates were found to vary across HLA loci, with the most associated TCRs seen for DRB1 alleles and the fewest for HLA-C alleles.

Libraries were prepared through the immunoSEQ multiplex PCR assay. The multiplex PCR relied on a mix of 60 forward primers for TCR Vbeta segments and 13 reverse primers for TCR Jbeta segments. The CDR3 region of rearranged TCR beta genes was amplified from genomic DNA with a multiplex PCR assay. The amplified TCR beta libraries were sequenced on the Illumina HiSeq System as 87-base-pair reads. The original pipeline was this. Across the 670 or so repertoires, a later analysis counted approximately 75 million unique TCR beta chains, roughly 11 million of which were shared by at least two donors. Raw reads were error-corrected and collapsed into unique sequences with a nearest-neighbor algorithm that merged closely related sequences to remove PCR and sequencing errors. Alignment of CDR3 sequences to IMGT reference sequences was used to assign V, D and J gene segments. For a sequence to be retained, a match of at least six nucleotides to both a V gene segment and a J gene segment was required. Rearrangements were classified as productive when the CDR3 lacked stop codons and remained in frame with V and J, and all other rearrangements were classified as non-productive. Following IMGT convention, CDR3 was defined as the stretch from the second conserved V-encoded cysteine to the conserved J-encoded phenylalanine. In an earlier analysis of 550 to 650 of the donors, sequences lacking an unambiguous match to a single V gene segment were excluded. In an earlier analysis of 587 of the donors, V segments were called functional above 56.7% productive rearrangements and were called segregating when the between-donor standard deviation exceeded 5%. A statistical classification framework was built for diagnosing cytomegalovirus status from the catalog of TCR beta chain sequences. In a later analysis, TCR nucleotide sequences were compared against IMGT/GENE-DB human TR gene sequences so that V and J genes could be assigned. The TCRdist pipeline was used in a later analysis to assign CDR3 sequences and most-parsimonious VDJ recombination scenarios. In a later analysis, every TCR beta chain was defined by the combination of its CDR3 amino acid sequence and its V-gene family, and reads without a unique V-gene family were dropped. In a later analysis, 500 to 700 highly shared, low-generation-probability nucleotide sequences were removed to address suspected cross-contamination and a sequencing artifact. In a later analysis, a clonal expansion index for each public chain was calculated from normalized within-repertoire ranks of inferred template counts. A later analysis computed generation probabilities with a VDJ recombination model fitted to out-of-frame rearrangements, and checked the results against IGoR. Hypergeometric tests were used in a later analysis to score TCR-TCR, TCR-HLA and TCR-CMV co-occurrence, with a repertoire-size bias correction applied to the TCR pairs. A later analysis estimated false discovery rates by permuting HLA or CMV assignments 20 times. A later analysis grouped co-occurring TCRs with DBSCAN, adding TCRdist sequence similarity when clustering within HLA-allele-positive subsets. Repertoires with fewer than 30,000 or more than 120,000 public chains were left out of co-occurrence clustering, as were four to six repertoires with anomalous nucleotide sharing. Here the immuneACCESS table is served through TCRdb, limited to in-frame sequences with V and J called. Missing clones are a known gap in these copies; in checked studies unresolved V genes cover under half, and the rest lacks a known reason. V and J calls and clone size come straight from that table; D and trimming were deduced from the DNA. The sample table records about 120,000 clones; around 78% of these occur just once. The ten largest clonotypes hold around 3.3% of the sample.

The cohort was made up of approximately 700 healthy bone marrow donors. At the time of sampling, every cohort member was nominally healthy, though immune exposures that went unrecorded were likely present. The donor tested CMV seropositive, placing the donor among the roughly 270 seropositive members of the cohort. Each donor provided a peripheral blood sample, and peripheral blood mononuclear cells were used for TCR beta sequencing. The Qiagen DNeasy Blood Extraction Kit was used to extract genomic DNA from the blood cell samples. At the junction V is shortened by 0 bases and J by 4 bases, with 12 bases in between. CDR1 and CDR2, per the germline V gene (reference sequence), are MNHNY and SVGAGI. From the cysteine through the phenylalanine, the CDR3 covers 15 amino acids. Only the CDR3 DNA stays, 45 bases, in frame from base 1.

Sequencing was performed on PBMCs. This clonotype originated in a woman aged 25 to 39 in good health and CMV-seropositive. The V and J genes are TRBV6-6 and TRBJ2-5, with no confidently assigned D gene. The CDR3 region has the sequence CASSYSLQVLETQYF. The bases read TGTGCCAGCAGTTACTCGCTCCAGGTCTTAGAGACCCAGTACTTC.